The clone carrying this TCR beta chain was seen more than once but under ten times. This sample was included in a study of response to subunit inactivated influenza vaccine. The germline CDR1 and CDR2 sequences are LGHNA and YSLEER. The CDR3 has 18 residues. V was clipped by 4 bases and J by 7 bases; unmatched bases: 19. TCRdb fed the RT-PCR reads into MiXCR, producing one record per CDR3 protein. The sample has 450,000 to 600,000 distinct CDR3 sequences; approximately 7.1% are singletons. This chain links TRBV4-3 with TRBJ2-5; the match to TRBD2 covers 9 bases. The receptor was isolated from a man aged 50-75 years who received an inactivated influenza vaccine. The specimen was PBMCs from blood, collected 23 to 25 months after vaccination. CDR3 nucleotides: TGCGCCAGCAGCCGCTGTATCGTGGGACTAGCTAACTGTTCGACCCAGTACTTC. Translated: CASSRCIVGLANCSTQYF.